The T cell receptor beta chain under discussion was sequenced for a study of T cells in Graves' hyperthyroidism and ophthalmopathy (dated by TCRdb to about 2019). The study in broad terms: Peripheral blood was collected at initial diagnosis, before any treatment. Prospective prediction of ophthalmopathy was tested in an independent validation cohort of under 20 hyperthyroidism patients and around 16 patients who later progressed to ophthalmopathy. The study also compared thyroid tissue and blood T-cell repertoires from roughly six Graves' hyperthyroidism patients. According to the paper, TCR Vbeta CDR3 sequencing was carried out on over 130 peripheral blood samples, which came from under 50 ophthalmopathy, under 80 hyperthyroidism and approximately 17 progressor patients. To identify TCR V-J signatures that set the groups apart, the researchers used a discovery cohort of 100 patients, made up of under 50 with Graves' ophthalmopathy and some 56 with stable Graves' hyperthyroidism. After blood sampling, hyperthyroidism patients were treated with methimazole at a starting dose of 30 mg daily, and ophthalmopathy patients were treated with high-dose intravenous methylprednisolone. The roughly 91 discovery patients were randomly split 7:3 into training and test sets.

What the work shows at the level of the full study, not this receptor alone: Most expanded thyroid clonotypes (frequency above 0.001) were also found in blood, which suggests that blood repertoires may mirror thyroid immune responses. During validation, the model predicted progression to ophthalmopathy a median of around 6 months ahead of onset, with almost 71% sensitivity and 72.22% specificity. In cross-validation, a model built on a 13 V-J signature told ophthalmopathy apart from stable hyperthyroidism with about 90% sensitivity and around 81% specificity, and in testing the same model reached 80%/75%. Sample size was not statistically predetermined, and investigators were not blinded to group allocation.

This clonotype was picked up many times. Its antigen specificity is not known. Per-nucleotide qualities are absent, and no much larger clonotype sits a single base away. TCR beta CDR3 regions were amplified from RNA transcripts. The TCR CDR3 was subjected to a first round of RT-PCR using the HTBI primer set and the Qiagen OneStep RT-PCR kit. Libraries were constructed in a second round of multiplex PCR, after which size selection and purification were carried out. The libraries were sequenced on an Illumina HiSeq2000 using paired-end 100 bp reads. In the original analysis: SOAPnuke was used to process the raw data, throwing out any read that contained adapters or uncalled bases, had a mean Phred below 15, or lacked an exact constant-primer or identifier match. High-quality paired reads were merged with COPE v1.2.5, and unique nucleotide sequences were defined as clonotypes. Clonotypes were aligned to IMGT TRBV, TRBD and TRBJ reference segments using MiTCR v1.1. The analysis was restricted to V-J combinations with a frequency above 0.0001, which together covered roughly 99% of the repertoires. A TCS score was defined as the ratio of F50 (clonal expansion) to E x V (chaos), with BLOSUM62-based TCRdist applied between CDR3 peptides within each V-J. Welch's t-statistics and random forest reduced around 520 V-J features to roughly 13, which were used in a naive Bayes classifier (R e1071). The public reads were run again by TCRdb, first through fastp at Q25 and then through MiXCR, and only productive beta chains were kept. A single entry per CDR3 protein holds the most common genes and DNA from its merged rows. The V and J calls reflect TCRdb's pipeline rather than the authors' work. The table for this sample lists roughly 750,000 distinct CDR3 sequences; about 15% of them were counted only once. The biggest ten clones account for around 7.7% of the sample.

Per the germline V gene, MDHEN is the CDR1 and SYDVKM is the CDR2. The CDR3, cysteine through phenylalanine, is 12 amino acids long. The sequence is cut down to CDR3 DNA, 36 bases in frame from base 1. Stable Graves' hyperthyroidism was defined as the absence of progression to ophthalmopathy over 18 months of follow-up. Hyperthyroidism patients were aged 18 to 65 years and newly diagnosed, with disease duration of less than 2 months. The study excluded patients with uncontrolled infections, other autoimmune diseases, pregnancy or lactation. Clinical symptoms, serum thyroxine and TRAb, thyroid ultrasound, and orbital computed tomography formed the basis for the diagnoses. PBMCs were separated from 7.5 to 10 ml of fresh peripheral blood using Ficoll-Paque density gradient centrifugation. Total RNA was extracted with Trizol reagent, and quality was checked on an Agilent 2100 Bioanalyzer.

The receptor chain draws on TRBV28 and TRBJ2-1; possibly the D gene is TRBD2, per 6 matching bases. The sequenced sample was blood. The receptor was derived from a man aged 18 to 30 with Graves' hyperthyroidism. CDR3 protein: CAGRGRYNEQFF. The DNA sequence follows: TGTGCTGGCCGTGGGAGGTACAATGAGCAGTTCTTC.